The rows below give T cell receptor beta chains drawn from one sample of a study of cytomegalovirus exposure and HLA in healthy donors. The data were produced by immunoSEQ multiplex PCR, yet TCRdb's version contains in-frame clones alone and is incomplete. The sample has about 85,000 clones, about four fifths seen once; the top ten hold about 30%. Input material: PBMCs. The receptors originated from a man between 45 and 60 years old in good health and CMV-seropositive. Each CDR3 is given with its conserved first and last residue. D genes are given only for firm matches.

d_call	j_call	cdr3_length	v_call	cdr3_nt	cdr3_aa
-	TRBJ2-1	15	TRBV6-1	TGTGCCAGCTCGTTAAGCCCGGAATTCGGGACGGGGGAGTTCTTC	CASSLSPEFGTGEFF
-	TRBJ2-5	15	TRBV7-9	TGTTCCAGCAGCCGCAGTTTGGGTTCAGGGGAGACCCAGTACTTC	CSSSRSLGSGETQYF
-	TRBJ1-2	15	TRBV4-1	TGCGCCAGCAGCCAAGTTTTAGTGACAAACTATGGCTACACCTTC	CASSQVLVTNYGYTF
-	TRBJ2-5	14	TRBV4-1	TGCGCCAGCAGCCTAGGACCGGGAAGGGAGACCCAGTACTTC	CASSLGPGRETQYF
-	TRBJ1-1	16	TRBV18	TGTGCCAGCTCACTCACGGGTATCGGTTTGGACACTGAAGCTTTCTTT	CASSLTGIGLDTEAFF
TRBD1	TRBJ2-5	15	TRBV27	TGTGCCAGCAGTTTATCTTGGACAGGGCAAGAGACCCAGTACTTC	CASSLSWTGQETQYF
TRBD2	TRBJ2-3	15	TRBV9	TGTGCCAGCAGCGTAGGCGGGAGGCCCACAGATACGCAGTATTTT	CASSVGGRPTDTQYF
-	TRBJ2-5	16	TRBV10-3	TGTGCCATCAGTGATTTGGTGGCGGGACTGCAAGAGACCCAGTACTTC	CAISDLVAGLQETQYF
TRBD1	TRBJ1-2	13	TRBV30	TGTGCCTGGAGTGCCGGGACAGTTGCTGGCTACACCTTC	CAWSAGTVAGYTF
TRBD2	TRBJ2-1	16	TRBV15	TGTGCCACCAGCAGTGGGACTAGCGGAACCTACAATGAGCAGTTCTTC	CATSSGTSGTYNEQFF
TRBD2	TRBJ2-5	17	TRBV5-1	TGCGCCAGCAGCTTGGCCGGGGGCGGGGGGCGTGCGGAGACCCAGTACTTC	CASSLAGGGGRAETQYF